This TCR beta chain was observed in a study of shared clonotypes between healthy human individuals. Study-wide context: The study used three CD4 naive, three CD4 memory, two CD8 naive and one CD8 memory plate per donor. General study points: A handful of donors shared 5% to 5.5% of their naive CD4 clonotypes. Donor clonotype sharing was expected to depend on sequencing depth.

As to this clone: Antigen specificity is unknown.

Per the germline V gene, CDR1 is MDHEN and CDR2 is SYDVKM. The CDR3 is 15 residues long. V dropped 6 bases and J dropped 5; count of bases not matched to a gene: 10. Method: immunoSEQ multiplex PCR; TCRdb's copy keeps in-frame clones and lacks some. The table includes fewer than 850,000 clones, just over 95% detected once. The naive CD8 population came from CD45RO-negative cells selected for CCR7, without terminally differentiated effector memory CD45RA+ cells. The gene calls are TRBV28 and TRBJ2-1; the match to TRBD2 covers 7 bases. The TCR comes from a man between 25 and 39 years old in good health. Sequences were obtained from naive CD8+ T cells sorted from blood. The CDR3 protein is CASSPGTTSHNEQFF. CDR3 sequence (DNA): TGTGCCAGCAGCCCCGGGACTACCTCTCACAATGAGCAGTTCTTC. The full variable domain, with the rest looked up from reference TRBV28 and TRBJ2-1, is DVKVTQSSRYLVKRTGEKVFLECVQDMDHENMFWYRQDPGLGLRLIYFSYDVKMKEKGDIPEGYSVSREKKERFSLILESASTNQTSMYLCASSPGTTSHNEQFFGPGTRLTVL.